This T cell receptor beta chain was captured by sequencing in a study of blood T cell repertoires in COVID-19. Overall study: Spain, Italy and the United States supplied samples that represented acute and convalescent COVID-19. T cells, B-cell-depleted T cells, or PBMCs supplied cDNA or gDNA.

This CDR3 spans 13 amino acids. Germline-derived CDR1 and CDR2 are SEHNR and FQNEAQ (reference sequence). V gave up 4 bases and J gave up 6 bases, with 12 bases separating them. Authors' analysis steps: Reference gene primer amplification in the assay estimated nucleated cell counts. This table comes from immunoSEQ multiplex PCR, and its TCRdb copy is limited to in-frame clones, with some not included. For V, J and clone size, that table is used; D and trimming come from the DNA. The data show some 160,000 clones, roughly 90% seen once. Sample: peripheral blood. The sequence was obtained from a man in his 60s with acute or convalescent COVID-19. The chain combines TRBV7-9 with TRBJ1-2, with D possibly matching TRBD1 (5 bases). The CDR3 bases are TGTGCCAGCAGCTCGGGGACTACGGATGGCTACACCTTC. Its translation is CASSSGTTDGYTF.